These 28 T cell receptor beta chains originate from one sample sequenced in a study of blood T cells in healthy people across ages. Primed by a sample-barcoded 5' primer and a J-beta primer mix, a second PCR proceeded for roughly 7 to 11 cycles. TCRdb re-derived calls from the 5' RACE reads in MiXCR, one entry per CDR3 protein. The sample carries about 280,000 distinct CDR3 sequences, roughly 29% recorded once. The source material was blood. Every receptor here comes from a woman aged 70-85 years in good health.

The gene calls are TRBV24-1 and TRBJ1-3; the D gene is possibly TRBD1 (5 bases). The germline V gene encodes CDR1 KGHDR and CDR2 SFDVKD. The CDR3 has 13 amino acids. Trimming took off 4 bases at V and 7 bases at J, with 10 bases between the two ends. The CDR3 nucleotides are TGTGCCACCAGTGACGGGGGGACGAACACCATATATTTT. It codes for CATSDGGTNTIYF.

The chain uses TRBV9 and TRBJ2-5, with D perhaps given as TRBD1 or TRBD2 (5 bases each). Germline V gene sequence: CDR1 SGDLS, CDR2 YYNGEE. Trimming stripped 4 bases from V and 4 bases from J, with 17 bases between. The length of the CDR3 is 15 residues. The CDR3 coding sequence is TGTGCCAGCAGCCTCTTGGGGAATGGGGGAGAGACCCAGTACTTC. It specifies CASSLLGNGGETQYF.

V usage is TRBV7-8 and J usage is TRBJ2-5, with D unclear. The germline gives CDR1 SGHVS, CDR2 FQNEAQ. Trimming cost V 3 bases and J 0 bases, with 14 bases left between them. CDR3 length: 16 amino acids. Here the CDR3 reads CASSLSRLPYQETQYF. CDR3 DNA sequence: TGTGCCAGCAGCTTGTCCAGGTTGCCGTACCAAGAGACCCAGTACTTC.

The genes are TRBV11-1 and TRBJ2-4, with D possibly being TRBD1 (6 bases). Germline-derived CDR1 and CDR2 are SGHAT and FQDESV (reference sequence). With 4 bases removed from V and 5 bases from J, the gap between germline ends came to 12 bases. This CDR3 region has 14 residues. CDR3 region: CASSSTGFQNIQYF. The CDR3 bases are TGTGCCAGCAGCTCGACAGGCTTCCAAAACATTCAGTACTTC.

V and J are TRBV28 and TRBJ1-2; D unresolved. CDR3 length: 15 amino acids. Looked up from germline, CDR1 is MDHEN and CDR2 is SYDVKM. The V end was cut by 4 bases, the J end by 4 bases, with 16 bases between. In nucleotides, the CDR3 is TGTGCCAGCAGTTCCCCCGGGGTCACCCTCTATGGCTACACCTTC. It encodes CASSSPGVTLYGYTF.

This clonotype has just a few counts. The chain uses TRBV5-1 and TRBJ2-7; 11 bases line up with TRBD2. V was clipped by 5 bases and J by 6 bases; unmatched bases: 4. Germline V gene lookup returns CDR1 SGHRS and CDR2 YFSETQ. This CDR3 contains 13 residues. The CDR3 here is CASRLAGESEQYF. In nucleotides, the CDR3 is TGCGCCAGCAGACTAGCGGGAGAGAGCGAGCAGTACTTC.

The chain joins TRBV10-3 to TRBJ2-1; D is unclear. The CDR3 has 16 amino acids. V was trimmed by 3 bases and J by 2 bases, leaving 14 bases between them. Germline-derived CDR1 and CDR2 are ENHRY and SYGVKD. Here the CDR3 reads CAISDNTAATYNEQFF. The CDR3 region has the DNA TGTGCCATCAGTGATAATACCGCGGCTACCTACAATGAGCAGTTCTTC.

This clonotype was detected a few times. V is TRBV15 and J is TRBJ2-3, with D possibly being TRBD2 (5 bases). The V gene's germline CDR1 is LNHNV and CDR2 YYDKDF (reference sequence). Trimming cost V 4 bases and J 10 bases, with 12 bases left between them. The CDR3 has 12 amino acids. This chain's CDR3 is CATSIGAVAQYF. The CDR3 region has the DNA TGTGCCACCAGCATAGGAGCGGTTGCGCAGTATTTT. The variable domain in full, with the rest retrieved from reference TRBV15 and TRBJ2-3, is DAMVIQNPRYQVTQFGKPVTLSCSQTLNHNVMYWYQQKSSQAPKLLFHYYDKDFNNEADTPDNFQSRRPNTSFCFLDIRSPGLGDTAMYLCATSIGAVAQYFGPGTRLTVL.

This clonotype was seen a handful of times. The chain employs TRBV29-1 and TRBJ1-2; the D gene is possibly TRBD1 (5 bases). Trimming shortened V by 4 bases and J by 7 bases, and 13 bases separated the two germline ends. The CDR3 covers 12 residues. Per germline, CDR1 SQVTM and CDR2 ANQGSEA. In nucleotides, the CDR3 is TGCAGCGTTGTAGAAGGGGCGGCTGGCTACACCTTC. Protein sequence: CSVVEGAAGYTF.

This clonotype showed up just a few times. The V and J genes are TRBV27 and TRBJ1-5; D gene uncertain. The ends were cut back, 2 bases at V and 0 bases at J, with 8 bases in the middle. From germline, CDR1 is MNHEY and CDR2 SMNVEV (reference sequence). The CDR3 runs 15 residues. CDR3 loop: CASSLTGNSNQPQHF. The CDR3 DNA is TGTGCCAGCAGTTTAACGGGGAATAGCAATCAGCCCCAGCATTTT.

The gene calls are TRBV12-3 or TRBV12-4 and TRBJ2-7, with 7 bases identical to TRBD1. With 0 bases clipped from V and 4 bases from J, the junction kept 3 bases outside the gene matches. This CDR3 has 14 residues. CDR3 sequence: CASSLAGGVYEQYF. DNA for the CDR3: TGTGCCAGCAGTTTAGCAGGGGGCGTATACGAGCAGTACTTC.

This clonotype was detected once. The chain employs TRBV10-2 and TRBJ2-3, with 7 bases fitting TRBD2. The CDR3 totals 14 residues. Trimming at V came to 6 bases and at J to 0 bases, leaving 3 bases not matched to a gene. The germline gives CDR1 WSHSY, CDR2 SAAADI. The CDR3 DNA follows: TGCGCCAGCAGGGCTAGCGGTAGCACAGATACGCAGTATTTT. This encodes CASRASGSTDTQYF.

This clonotype was seen more than once but under ten times. This sequence joins TRBV12-3 or TRBV12-4 and TRBJ1-6, with 8 bases fitting TRBD1. V was clipped by 6 bases and J by 7 bases; unmatched bases: 5. The CDR3 is 14 residues long. This CDR3 is CASRGDRTNSPLHF. CDR3 sequence (DNA): TGTGCCAGCAGGGGGGACAGGACCAATTCACCCCTCCACTTT.

This clonotype was detected many times. This chain uses TRBV18 with TRBJ2-1, with a tentative D call TRBD2 (6 bases). The CDR3 contains 16 residues. Trimming stripped 3 bases from V and 6 bases from J, with 18 bases between. Germline V gene data show CDR1 as KGHSH and CDR2 as LQKENI. This CDR3 is CASSPNRGGISNEQFF. CDR3 coding DNA: TGTGCCAGCTCACCTAACCGGGGCGGGATTAGCAATGAGCAGTTCTTC.

In regard to this clonotype: The conserved phenylalanine or tryptophan is not found at the CDR3 terminus, so this likely reflects a read error. V gene TRBV20-1 combines with J gene TRBJ1-1; 8 bases line up with TRBD1. After removal of 5 bases from V and 0 bases from J, the junction contained 14 bases not matched to a gene. Germline V gene sequence: CDR1 DFQATT, CDR2 SNEGSKA (reference sequence). The CDR3 loop spans 17 amino acids. The CDR3 reads CSAAKPGQVLMNTEAFS. The CDR3 bases are TGCAGTGCTGCCAAACCGGGACAGGTTCTAATGAACACTGAAGCTTTCTCT.

This clonotype was detected many times. This sequence joins TRBV28 and TRBJ1-2, with TRBD1 matching 9 bases. J lost 4 bases, V lost 3 bases, and 0 bases had no gene match. The CDR3 runs 13 residues. Germline V lookup: CDR1 MDHEN, CDR2 SYDVKM. The CDR3 DNA sequence: TGTGCCAGCAGTTTGGACAGGGGCTATGGCTACACCTTC. Translating gives CASSLDRGYGYTF.

A few counts support this clonotype. The gene calls are TRBV20-1 and TRBJ2-7, with D unclear. V gave up 0 bases and J gave up 2 bases, with 17 bases separating them. CDR3 length: 16 amino acids. In germline, CDR1 is DFQATT, CDR2 SNEGSKA (reference sequence). CDR3 residues: CSARDPRGANAYEQYF. CDR3 nucleotides: TGCAGTGCTAGAGATCCACGTGGAGCGAACGCCTACGAGCAGTACTTC.

The rearrangement joins TRBV28 to TRBJ1-4, with TRBD1 matching over 7 bases. CDR3 size: 15 residues. Germline V gene sequence: CDR1 MDHEN, CDR2 SYDVKM. J lost 5 bases, V lost 3 bases, and 6 bases had no gene match. The CDR3 bases are TGTGCCAGCAGTTTGCACAGGGGTGTAAATGAAAAACTGTTTTTT. This encodes CASSLHRGVNEKLFF.

The CDR3 is CASSFNRDSYEQYF. The CDR3 DNA sequence: TGCGCCAGCAGTTTTAACAGAGACTCCTACGAGCAGTACTTC. V gene TRBV5-1 combines with J gene TRBJ2-1; D is ambiguous. The J call may be faulty, since TRBJ2-7 better matches the DNA end. The CDR3 has 14 residues. The germline CDR1 and CDR2 sequences are SGHRS and YFSETQ.

V and J are TRBV3-1 and TRBJ2-1; no reliable D call. V lost 3 bases, J lost 7 bases, and 10 bases lay in between. Germline-derived CDR1 and CDR2 are LGHDT and YNNKEL (reference sequence). This CDR3 region has 13 residues. CDR3 amino acids: CASSQDSRNEQFF. The CDR3 bases are TGTGCCAGCAGCCAGGATTCCCGGAATGAGCAGTTCTTC.

This clonotype has only a few counts. The rearrangement joins TRBV2 to TRBJ1-1, with D possibly matching TRBD1 (6 bases). Germline V gene sequence: CDR1 SNHLY, CDR2 FYNNEI. The CDR3 consists of 14 residues. V was clipped by 0 bases and J by 5 bases, with 10 bases between them. CDR3 nucleotide sequence: TGTGCCAGCAGTGAAGCAGGGGGAGGGACTGAAGCTTTCTTT. Its translation: CASSEAGGGTEAFF.

This clonotype was recorded a few times. The chain recombines TRBV6-5 with TRBJ1-4; D is unclear. The CDR3 runs to 14 residues. V was clipped by 5 bases and J by 5 bases, with 12 bases between them. CDR1 and CDR2 (germline): MNHEY, SVGAGI. CDR3 DNA sequence: TGTGCCAGCAGTCGAACGAGAAGAAATGAAAAACTGTTTTTT. Protein: CASSRTRRNEKLFF.

This clonotype was detected ten times or more. The CDR3 reads CASSYSAGPNIQYF. The CDR3 nucleotides are TGTGCCAGCAGTTACTCAGCAGGGCCAAACATTCAGTACTTC. The rearrangement uses TRBV6-6 and TRBJ2-4, with D perhaps matching TRBD1 (5 bases). CDR3 length equals 14 residues. Trimming pared 0 bases from V and 6 bases from J, leaving 9 bases between. Germline lookup yields CDR1 MNHNY and CDR2 SVGAGI (reference sequence).

The chain combines TRBV7-2 with TRBJ1-2; maybe TRBD1 (6 bases). This CDR3 spans 11 amino acids. Germline CDR1 and CDR2: SGHTA and FQGNSA. V dropped 8 bases and J dropped 8 bases, with 12 bases sitting between them. The CDR3 sequence is CASRGAVGYTF. In DNA form, the CDR3 reads TGTGCCAGCCGGGGGGCGGTAGGCTACACCTTC.

For the CDR3, the DNA is TGTGCCAGTAGATCGGGACTAGCGGGCCGCTACAATGAGCAGTTCTTC. As protein: CASRSGLAGRYNEQFF. The rearrangement uses TRBV6-2 or TRBV6-3 and TRBJ2-1; 12 bases line up with TRBD2. Germline CDR1 reads MNHEY; CDR2 reads SVGEGT. The ends lost 9 bases at V and 3 bases at J; junction bases unmatched: 9. The CDR3 is 16 amino acids.

The chain joins TRBV28 to TRBJ2-2; D gene uncertain. This CDR3 is built from 15 residues. Germline lookup yields CDR1 MDHEN and CDR2 SYDVKM. Trimming cost V 2 bases and J 3 bases, with 10 bases left between them. The CDR3 region has the DNA TGTGCCAGCAGTTTAATCAGCAGTTACACCGGGGAGCTGTTTTTT. Translation gives CASSLISSYTGELFF.

This clonotype was detected many times. The rearrangement joins TRBV7-3 to TRBJ2-6; D gene unclear. CDR3 length: 15 residues. Germline V gene sequence: CDR1 SGHTA, CDR2 FQGTGA. V lost 1 base and J lost 2, with 6 bases in between. The CDR3 coding sequence is TGTGCCAGCAGCTTAATGGGCACTGGGGCCAACGTCCTGACTTTC. It translates to CASSLMGTGANVLTF.

The chain couples TRBV5-1 to TRBJ2-5; TRBD1 matches at 8 bases. CDR1 is SGHRS, CDR2 YFSETQ, per germline. This CDR3 has 15 amino acids. With V trimmed by 3 bases and J by 2 bases, 6 bases remained unmatched. The CDR3 sequence is CASSSGGGRQETQYF. CDR3 nucleotide sequence: TGCGCCAGCAGCTCAGGGGGCGGAAGGCAAGAGACCCAGTACTTC.